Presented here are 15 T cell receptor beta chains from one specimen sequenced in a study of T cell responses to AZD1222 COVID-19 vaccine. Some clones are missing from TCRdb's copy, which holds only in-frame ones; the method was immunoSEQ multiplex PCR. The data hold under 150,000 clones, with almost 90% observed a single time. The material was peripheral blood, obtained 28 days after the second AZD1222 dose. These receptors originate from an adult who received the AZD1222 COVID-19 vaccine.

The CDR3 reads CASSVDGTGPNTGELFF. Written as DNA, the CDR3 is TGTGCCAGCAGCGTAGACGGGACAGGCCCGAACACCGGGGAGCTGTTTTTT. This chain joins TRBV9 and TRBJ2-2, with TRBD1 matching over 8 bases. The V gene end was trimmed by 0 bases and the J gene end by 0 bases; junction bases not matched to a gene: 4. From germline, CDR1 is SGDLS and CDR2 YYNGEE. This CDR3 is 17 amino acids long.

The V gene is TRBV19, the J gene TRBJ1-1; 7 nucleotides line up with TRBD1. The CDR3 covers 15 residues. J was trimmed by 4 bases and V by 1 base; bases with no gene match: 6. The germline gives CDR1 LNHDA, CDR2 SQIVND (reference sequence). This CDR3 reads CASSIVATGSTEAFF. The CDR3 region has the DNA TGTGCCAGTAGTATAGTAGCGACAGGGAGCACTGAAGCTTTCTTT.

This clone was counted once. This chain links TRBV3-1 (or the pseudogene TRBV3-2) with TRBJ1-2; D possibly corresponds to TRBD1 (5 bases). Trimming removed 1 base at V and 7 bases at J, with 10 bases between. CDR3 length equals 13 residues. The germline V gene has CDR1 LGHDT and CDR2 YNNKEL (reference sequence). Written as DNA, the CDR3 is TGTGCCAGCAGCCAAGGGCAGGGCATTGGCTACACCTTC. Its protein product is CASSQGQGIGYTF.

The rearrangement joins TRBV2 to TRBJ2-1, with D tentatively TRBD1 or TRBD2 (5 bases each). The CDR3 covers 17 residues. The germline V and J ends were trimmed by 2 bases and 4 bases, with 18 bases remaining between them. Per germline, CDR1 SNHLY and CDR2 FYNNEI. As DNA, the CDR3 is TGTGCCAGCAGTGAATCCCTCGGGACGGACGTTTACAATGAGCAGTTCTTC. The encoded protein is CASSESLGTDVYNEQFF.

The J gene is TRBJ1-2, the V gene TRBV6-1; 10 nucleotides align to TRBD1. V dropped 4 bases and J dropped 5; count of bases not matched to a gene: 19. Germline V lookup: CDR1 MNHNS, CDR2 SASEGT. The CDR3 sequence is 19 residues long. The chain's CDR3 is CASSGVLRGQGLVDYGYTF. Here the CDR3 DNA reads TGTGCCAGCAGTGGGGTCCTTAGGGGACAGGGGTTAGTAGATTATGGCTACACCTTC.

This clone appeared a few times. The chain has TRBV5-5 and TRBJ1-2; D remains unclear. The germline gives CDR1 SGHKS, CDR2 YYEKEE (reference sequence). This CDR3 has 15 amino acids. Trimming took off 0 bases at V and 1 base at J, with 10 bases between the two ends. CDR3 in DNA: TGTGCCAGCAGCTTGGGGCCTGATCTTAACTATGGCTACACCTTC. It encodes CASSLGPDLNYGYTF.

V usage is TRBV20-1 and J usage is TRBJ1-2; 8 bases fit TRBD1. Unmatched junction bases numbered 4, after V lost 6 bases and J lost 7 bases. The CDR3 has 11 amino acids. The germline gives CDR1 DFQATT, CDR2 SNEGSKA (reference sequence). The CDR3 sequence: CSATTGVGYTF. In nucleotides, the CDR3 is TGCAGTGCCACGACAGGGGTTGGCTACACCTTC.

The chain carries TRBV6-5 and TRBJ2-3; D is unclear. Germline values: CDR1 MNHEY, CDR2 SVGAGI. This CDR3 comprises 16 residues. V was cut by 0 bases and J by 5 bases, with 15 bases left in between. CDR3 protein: CASSYSVRSLEDTQYF. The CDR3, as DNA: TGTGCCAGCAGTTACTCGGTTCGGAGTTTAGAAGATACGCAGTATTTT.

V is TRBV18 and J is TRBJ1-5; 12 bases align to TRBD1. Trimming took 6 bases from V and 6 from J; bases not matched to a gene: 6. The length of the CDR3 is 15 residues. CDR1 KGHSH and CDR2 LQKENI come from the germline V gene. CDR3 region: CASSPGTGGGQPQHF. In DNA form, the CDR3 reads TGTGCCAGCTCCCCCGGGACAGGGGGCGGTCAGCCCCAGCATTTT.

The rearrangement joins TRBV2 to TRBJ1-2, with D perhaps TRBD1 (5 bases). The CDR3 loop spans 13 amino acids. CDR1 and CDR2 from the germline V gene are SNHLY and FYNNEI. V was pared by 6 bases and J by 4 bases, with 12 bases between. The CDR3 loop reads CASSGGSIYGYTF. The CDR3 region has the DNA TGTGCCAGCAGCGGGGGGAGTATCTATGGCTACACCTTC.

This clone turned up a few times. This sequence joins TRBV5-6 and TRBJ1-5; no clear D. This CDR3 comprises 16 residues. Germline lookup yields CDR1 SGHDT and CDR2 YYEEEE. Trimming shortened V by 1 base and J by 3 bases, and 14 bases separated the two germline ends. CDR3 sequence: CASSLSWQEDNQPQHF. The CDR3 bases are TGTGCCAGCAGCTTGAGCTGGCAGGAAGACAATCAGCCCCAGCATTTT.

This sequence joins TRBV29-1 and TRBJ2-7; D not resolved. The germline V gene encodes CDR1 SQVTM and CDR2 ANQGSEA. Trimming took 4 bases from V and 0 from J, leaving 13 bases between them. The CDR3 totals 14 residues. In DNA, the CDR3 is TGCAGCGTTGTCCGACCGGATAACTCCTACGAGCAGTACGTC. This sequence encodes CSVVRPDNSYEQYV.

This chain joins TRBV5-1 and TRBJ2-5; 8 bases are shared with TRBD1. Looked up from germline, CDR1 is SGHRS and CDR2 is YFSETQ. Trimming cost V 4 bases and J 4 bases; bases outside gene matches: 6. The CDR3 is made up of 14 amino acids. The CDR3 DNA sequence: TGCGCCAGCAGCGGGGGACAGGAGGGAGAGACCCAGTACTTC. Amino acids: CASSGGQEGETQYF.

The CDR3 bases are TGTGCCAGCAGCTTTGGTGGGAGTCGAACCCAGTACTTC. Amino acid sequence: CASSFGGSRTQYF. The V and J genes are TRBV5-6 and TRBJ2-5; possibly TRBD2 for D (5 bases). The CDR3 loop spans 13 amino acids. From germline, CDR1 is SGHDT and CDR2 YYEEEE. The ends were cut back, 2 bases at V and 8 bases at J, with 13 bases in the middle.

The CDR3 spells CASSRVAGGADTQYF. DNA of the CDR3: TGTGCCAGCAGCCGGGTAGCGGGGGGAGCAGATACGCAGTATTTT. The chain links TRBV6-2 or TRBV6-3 to TRBJ2-3; 10 nucleotides line up with TRBD2. The germline CDR1 and CDR2 sequences are MNHEY and SVGEGT. This CDR3 contains 15 residues. Germline trimming cut 6 bases from V and 4 bases from J; bases unmatched to any gene: 7.